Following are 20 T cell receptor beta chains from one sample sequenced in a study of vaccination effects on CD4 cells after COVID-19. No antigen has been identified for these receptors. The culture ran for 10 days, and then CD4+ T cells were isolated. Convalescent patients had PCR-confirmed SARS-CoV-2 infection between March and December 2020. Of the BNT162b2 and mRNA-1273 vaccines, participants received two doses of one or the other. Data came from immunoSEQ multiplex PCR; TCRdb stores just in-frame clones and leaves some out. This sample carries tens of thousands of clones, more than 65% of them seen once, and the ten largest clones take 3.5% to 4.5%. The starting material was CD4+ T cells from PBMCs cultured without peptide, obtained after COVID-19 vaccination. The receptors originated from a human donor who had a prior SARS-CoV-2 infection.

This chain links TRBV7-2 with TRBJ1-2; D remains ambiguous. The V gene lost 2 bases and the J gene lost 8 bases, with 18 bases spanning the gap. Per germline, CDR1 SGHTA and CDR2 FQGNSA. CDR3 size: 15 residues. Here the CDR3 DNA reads TGTGCCAGCAGCTTAAATGCAGGACCTTTGGAAGGCTACACCTTC. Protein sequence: CASSLNAGPLEGYTF.

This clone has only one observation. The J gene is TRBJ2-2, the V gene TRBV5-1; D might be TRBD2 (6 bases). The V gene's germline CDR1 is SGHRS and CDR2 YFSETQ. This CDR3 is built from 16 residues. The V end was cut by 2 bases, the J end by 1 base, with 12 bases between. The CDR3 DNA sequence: TGCGCCAGCAGCTTCCGGGCGGGGCGGAACACCGGGGAGCTGTTTTTT. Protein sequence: CASSFRAGRNTGELFF.

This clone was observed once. The CDR3 region is CASSGKANTGELFF. Here the CDR3 DNA reads TGTGCCAGTAGTGGCAAAGCGAACACCGGGGAGCTGTTTTTT. This rearrangement joins TRBV19 to TRBJ2-2; no reliable D call. Germline V gene lookup returns CDR1 LNHDA and CDR2 SQIVND (reference sequence). Between the trimmed V and J ends, which lost 5 bases and 0 bases, there was a span of 7 bases. The CDR3 has 14 amino acids.

The CDR3: CASNPQGSVRTGELFF. The CDR3 nucleotides read TGCGCCAGCAACCCTCAGGGGAGTGTCAGAACCGGGGAGCTGTTTTTT. J is TRBJ2-2 and V is TRBV5-1; D possibly corresponds to TRBD1 (6 bases). V gave up 6 bases and J gave up 5 bases, with 20 bases separating them. The CDR3 has 16 amino acids. CDR1 is SGHRS and CDR2 is YFSETQ in the germline V gene.

DNA of the CDR3: TGTGCCAGTAGTATAGGACAGGGGAATTCACCCCTCCACTTT. Translation gives CASSIGQGNSPLHF. The chain uses TRBV19 and TRBJ1-6; 8 nucleotides line up with TRBD1. V shed 1 base, J shed 7 bases, and the junction held 0 bases outside the gene matches. CDR3 size: 14 residues. CDR1 and CDR2 (germline): LNHDA, SQIVND (reference sequence).

CDR3 DNA sequence: TGTGCCTGGAGAGGACTAGCGGGACGAGGTGAGCAGTTCTTC. The encoded protein is CAWRGLAGRGEQFF. This sequence joins TRBV30 and TRBJ2-1, with 12 bases fitting TRBD2. The CDR3 length is 14 residues. The V gene's germline CDR1 is GTSNPN and CDR2 SVGIG (reference sequence). Trimming took 3 bases from V and 9 from J; bases not matched to a gene: 6.

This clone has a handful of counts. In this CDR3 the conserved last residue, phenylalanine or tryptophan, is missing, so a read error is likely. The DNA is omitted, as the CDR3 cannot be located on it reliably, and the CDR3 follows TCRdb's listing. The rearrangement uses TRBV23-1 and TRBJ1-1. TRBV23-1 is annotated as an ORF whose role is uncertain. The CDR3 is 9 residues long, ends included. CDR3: CASSQRDGG.

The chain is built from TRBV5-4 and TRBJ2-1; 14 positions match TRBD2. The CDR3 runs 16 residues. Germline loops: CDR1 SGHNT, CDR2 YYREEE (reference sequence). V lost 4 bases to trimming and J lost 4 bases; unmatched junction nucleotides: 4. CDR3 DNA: TGTGCCAGCAGCCCCGGACTAGCGGGGGGTTACAATGAGCAGTTCTTC. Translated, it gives CASSPGLAGGYNEQFF.

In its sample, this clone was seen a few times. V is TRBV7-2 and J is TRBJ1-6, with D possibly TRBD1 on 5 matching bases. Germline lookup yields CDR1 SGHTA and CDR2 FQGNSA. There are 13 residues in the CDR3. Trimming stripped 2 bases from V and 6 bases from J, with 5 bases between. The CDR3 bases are TGTGCCAGCAGCTTACAGGGTAATTCACCCCTCCACTTT. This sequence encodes CASSLQGNSPLHF.

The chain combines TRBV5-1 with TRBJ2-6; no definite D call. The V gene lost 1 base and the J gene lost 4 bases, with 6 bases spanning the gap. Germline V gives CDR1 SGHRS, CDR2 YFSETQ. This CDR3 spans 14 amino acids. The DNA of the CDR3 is TGCGCCAGCAGCTTGACGTGGGGGGCCAACGTCCTGACTTTC. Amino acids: CASSLTWGANVLTF.

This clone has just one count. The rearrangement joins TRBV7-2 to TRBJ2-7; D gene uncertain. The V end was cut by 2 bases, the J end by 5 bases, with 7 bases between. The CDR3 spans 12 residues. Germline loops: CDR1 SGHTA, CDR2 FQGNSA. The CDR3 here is CASSLFIDEQYF. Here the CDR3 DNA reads TGTGCCAGCAGCTTATTTATCGACGAGCAGTACTTC.

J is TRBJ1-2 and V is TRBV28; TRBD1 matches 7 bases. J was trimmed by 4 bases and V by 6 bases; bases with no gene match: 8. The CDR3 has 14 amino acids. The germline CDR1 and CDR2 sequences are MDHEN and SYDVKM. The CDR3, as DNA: TGTGCCAGCAGGTCTACAGGGGAGAGCTATGGCTACACCTTC. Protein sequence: CASRSTGESYGYTF.

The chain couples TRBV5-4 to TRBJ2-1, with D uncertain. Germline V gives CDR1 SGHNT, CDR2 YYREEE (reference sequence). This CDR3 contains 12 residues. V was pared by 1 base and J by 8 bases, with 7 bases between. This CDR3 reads CASSLLRDEQFF. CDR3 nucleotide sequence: TGTGCCAGCAGCTTGTTGCGAGATGAGCAGTTCTTC.

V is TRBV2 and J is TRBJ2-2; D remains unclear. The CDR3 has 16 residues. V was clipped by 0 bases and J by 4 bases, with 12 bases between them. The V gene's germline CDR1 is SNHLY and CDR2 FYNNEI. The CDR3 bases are TGTGCCAGCAGTGAAGCTGGCCCTCAGGTCACCGGGGAGCTGTTTTTT. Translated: CASSEAGPQVTGELFF.

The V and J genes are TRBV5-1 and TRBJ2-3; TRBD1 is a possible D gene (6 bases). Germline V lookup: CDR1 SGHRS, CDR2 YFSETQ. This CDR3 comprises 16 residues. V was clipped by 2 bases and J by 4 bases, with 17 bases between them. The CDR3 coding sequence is TGCGCCAGCAGCTTAGTACAGGGATATTCAGCAGATACGCAGTATTTT. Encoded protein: CASSLVQGYSADTQYF.

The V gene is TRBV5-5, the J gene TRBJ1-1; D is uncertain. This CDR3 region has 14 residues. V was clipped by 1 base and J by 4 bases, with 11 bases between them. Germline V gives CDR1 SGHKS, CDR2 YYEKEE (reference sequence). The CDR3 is CASSLFARPTEAFF. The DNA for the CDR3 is TGTGCCAGCAGCTTGTTCGCCAGGCCCACTGAAGCTTTCTTT. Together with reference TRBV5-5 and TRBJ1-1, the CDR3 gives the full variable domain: DAGVTQSPTHLIKTRGQQVTLRCSPISGHKSVSWYQQVLGQGPQFIFQYYEKEERGRGNFPDRFSARQFPNYSSELNVNALLLGDSALYLCASSLFARPTEAFFGQGTRLTVV.

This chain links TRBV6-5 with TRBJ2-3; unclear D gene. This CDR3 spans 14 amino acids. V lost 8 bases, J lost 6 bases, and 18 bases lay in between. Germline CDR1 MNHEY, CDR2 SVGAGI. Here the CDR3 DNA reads TGTGCCAGCTCACCCTTCGTGGCGGCCGATACGCAGTATTTT. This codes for CASSPFVAADTQYF.

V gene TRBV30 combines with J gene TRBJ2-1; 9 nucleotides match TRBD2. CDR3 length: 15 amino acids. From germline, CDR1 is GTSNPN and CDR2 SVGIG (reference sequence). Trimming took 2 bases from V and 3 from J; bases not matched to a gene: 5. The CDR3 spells CAWSRIAGVYNEQFF. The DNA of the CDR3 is TGTGCCTGGAGTCGTATAGCGGGAGTCTACAATGAGCAGTTCTTC.

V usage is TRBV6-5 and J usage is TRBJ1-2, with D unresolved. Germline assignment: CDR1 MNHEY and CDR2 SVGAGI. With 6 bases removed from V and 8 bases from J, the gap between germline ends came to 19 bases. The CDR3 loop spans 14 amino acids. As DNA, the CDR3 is TGTGCCAGCAGCCGAGACCGGGCCCGGGTGGGCTACACCTTC. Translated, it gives CASSRDRARVGYTF.

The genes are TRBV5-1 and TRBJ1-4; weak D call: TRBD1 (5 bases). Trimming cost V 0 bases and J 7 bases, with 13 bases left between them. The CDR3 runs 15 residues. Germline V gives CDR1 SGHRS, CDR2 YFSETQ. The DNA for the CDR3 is TGCGCCAGCAGCTTGGCCGCTTTGGGGGTTGAAAAACTGTTTTTT. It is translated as CASSLAALGVEKLFF.